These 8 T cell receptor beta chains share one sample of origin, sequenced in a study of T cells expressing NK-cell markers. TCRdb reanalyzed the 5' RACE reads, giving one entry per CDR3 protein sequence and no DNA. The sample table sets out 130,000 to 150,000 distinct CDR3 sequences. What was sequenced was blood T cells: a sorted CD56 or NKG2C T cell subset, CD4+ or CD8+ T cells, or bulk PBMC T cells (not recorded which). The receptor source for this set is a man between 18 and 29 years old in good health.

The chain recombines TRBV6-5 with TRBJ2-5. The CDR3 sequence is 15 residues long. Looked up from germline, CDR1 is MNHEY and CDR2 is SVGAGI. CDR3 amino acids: CASSYSIQKQETQYF.

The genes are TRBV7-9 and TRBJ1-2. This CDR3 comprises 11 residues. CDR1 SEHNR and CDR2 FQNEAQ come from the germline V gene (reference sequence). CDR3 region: CAGRNIYGYTF.

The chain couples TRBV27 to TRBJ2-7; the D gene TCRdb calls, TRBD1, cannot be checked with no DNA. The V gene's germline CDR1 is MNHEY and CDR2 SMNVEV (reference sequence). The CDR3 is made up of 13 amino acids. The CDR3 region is CASSLYEGYEQYF.

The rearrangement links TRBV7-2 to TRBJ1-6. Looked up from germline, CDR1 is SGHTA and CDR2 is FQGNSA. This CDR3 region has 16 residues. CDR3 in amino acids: CASSLVGMTYNSPLHF. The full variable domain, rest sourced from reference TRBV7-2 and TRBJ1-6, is GAGVSQSPSNKVTEKGKDVELRCDPISGHTALYWYRQSLGQGLEFLIYFQGNSAPDKSGLPSDRFSAERTGGSVSTLTIQRTQQEDSAVYLCASSLVGMTYNSPLHFGNGTRLTVT.

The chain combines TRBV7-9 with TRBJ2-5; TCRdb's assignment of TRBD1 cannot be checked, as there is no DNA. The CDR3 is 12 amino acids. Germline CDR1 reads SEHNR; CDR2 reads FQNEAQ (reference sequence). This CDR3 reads CASSFTSRAQYF.

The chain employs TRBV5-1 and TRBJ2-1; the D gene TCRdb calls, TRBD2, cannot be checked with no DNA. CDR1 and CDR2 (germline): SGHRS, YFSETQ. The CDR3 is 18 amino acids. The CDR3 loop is CASSLAAGTSLKSNEQFF.

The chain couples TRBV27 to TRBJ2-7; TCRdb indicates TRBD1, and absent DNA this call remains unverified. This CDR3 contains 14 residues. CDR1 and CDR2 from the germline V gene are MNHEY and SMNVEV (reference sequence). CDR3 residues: CASSLSRGEGEQYF.

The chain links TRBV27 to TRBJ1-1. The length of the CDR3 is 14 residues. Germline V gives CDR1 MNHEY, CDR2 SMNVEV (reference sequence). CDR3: CASSFGGVETEAFF.